These 4 T cell receptor beta chains originate from one sample sequenced in a study of blood T cell repertoires in COVID-19. Assay used: immunoSEQ multiplex PCR; TCRdb lists only in-frame clones, some missing. This repertoire shows 140,000 to 150,000 clones, approximately 80% found once; its top ten account for approximately 6%. Source material: PBMCs or T cells enriched from blood (not recorded which). Every receptor here comes from a woman aged 45-59 years who had recovered from COVID-19.

The count of this clone is one. The chain links TRBV2 to TRBJ1-6; D possibly corresponds to TRBD1 (5 bases). The CDR3 covers 14 residues. Germline V gene sequence: CDR1 SNHLY, CDR2 FYNNEI. The germline V and J ends were trimmed by 11 bases and 5 bases, with 16 bases remaining between them. CDR3 sequence: CAAEQGGDNSPLHF. CDR3 in DNA: TGTGCCGCCGAGCAGGGTGGGGATAATTCACCCCTCCACTTT.

There are a few counts of this clone. The chain links TRBV5-1 to TRBJ2-7, with D perhaps TRBD1 (6 bases). The CDR3 consists of 12 residues. CDR1 is SGHRS and CDR2 is YFSETQ in the germline V gene. Between the trimmed V and J ends, which lost 4 bases and 7 bases, there was a span of 12 bases. The chain's CDR3 is CASSIYREEQYF. For the CDR3, the DNA is TGCGCCAGCAGCATATACAGGGAAGAGCAGTACTTC.

This chain connects TRBV10-3 to TRBJ1-5; tentatively, D is TRBD1 (5 bases). The CDR3 covers 14 residues. In germline, CDR1 is ENHRY, CDR2 SYGVKD. The ends were cut back, 5 bases at V and 0 bases at J, with 8 bases in the middle. The chain's CDR3 is CAISSGYSNQPQHF. CDR3 in DNA: TGTGCCATCAGTTCAGGGTATAGCAATCAGCCCCAGCATTTT.

The rearrangement links TRBV6-6 to TRBJ2-7, with a weak D call TRBD2 (7 bases). CDR1 and CDR2 (germline): MNHNY, SVGAGI (reference sequence). The CDR3 sequence is 16 residues long. Trimming stripped 6 bases from V and 3 bases from J, with 21 bases between. This CDR3 reads CASSTRWGGTHYEQYF. CDR3 coding DNA: TGTGCCAGCAGCACCAGGTGGGGGGGCACTCACTACGAGCAGTACTTC.